This T cell receptor (beta chain) was identified during a study of cytomegalovirus exposure and HLA in healthy donors. The CDR3 is made up of 13 amino acids. The V end lost 4 bases, the J end lost 6 bases, and 13 bases lay between the germline ends. Germline loops: CDR1 KGHSY, CDR2 FQNENV. Primers included in the PCR were 60 Vbeta and 13 Jbeta primers. Here immunoSEQ multiplex PCR was the method, and the copy in TCRdb shows in-frame clones only, minus some. Of 100,000 to 150,000 clones detected, 73% appear once; the ten largest clones hold about 4.5%. The chain recombines TRBV16 with TRBJ2-7; perhaps TRBD1 as D (5 bases). This sequence was found in a man aged 55 to 70 in good health and CMV-seropositive. The sequenced material came from PBMCs. The CDR3 here is CASSPVFQGEQYF. DNA for the CDR3: TGTGCCAGCAGCCCAGTATTCCAGGGCGAGCAGTACTTC. The variable domain in full, completed from reference TRBV16 and TRBJ2-7, reads GEEVAQTPKHLVRGEGQKAKLYCAPIKGHSYVFWYQQVLKNEFKFLISFQNENVFDETGMPKERFSAKCLPNSPCSLEIQATKLEDSAVYFCASSPVFQGEQYFGPGTRLTVT.